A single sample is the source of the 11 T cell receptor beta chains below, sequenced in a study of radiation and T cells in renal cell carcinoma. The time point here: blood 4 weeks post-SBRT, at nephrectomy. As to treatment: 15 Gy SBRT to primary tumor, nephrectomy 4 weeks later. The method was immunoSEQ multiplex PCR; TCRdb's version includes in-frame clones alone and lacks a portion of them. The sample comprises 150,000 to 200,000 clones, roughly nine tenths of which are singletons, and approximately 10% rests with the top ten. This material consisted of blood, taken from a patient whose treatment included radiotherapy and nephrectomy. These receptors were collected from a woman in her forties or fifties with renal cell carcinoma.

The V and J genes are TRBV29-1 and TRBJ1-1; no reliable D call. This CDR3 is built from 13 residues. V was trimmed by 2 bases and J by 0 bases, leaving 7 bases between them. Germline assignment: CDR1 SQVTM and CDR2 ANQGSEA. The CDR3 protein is CSVESVLNTEAFF. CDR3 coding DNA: TGCAGCGTTGAATCGGTTCTGAACACTGAAGCTTTCTTT.

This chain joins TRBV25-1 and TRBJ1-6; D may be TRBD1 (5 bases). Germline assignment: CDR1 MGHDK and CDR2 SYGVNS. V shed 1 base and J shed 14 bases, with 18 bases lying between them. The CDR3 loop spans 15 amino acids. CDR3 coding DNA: TGTGCCAGCAGTGAATTAAGGGACGGCCCCTTCACCCTCCACTTT. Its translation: CASSELRDGPFTLHF.

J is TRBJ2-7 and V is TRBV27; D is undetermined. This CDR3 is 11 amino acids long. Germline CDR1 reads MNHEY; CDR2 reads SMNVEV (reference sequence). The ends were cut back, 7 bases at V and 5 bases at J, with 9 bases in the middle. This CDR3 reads CASKDTHEQYF. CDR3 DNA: TGTGCCAGCAAAGACACCCACGAGCAGTACTTC.

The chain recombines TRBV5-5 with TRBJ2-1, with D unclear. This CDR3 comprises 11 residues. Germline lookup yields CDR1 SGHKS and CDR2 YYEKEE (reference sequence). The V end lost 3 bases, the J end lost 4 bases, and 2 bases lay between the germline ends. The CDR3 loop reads CASSSYNEQFF. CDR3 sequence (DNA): TGTGCCAGCAGCTCTTACAATGAGCAGTTCTTC.

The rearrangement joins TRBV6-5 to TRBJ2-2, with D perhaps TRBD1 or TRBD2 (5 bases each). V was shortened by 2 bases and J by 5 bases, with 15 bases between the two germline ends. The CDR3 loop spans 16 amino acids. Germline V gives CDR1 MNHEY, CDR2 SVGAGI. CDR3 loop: CASSYVGRGVTGELFF. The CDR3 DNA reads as TGTGCCAGCAGTTACGTGGGCAGAGGGGTGACCGGGGAGCTGTTTTTT.

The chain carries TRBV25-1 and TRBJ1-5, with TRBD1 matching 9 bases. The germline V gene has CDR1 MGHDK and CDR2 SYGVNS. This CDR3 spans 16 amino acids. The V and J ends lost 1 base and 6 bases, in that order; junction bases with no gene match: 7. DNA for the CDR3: TGTGCCAGCAGTGAATTGTTTGACAGGGGGATTCAGCCCCAGCATTTT. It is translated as CASSELFDRGIQPQHF.

The CDR3 is CASSRQGATNEKLFF. CDR3 coding DNA: TGTGCCAGCAGCAGACAGGGTGCAACTAATGAAAAACTGTTTTTT. V gene TRBV7-6 combines with J gene TRBJ1-4, with 7 positions matching TRBD1. Per germline, CDR1 SGHVS and CDR2 FNYEAQ. The CDR3 totals 15 residues. J lost 0 bases, V lost 5 bases, and 3 bases had no gene match.

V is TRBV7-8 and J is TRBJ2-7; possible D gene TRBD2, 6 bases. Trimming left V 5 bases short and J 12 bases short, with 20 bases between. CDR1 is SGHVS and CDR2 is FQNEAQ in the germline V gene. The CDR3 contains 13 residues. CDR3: CASSPRDSPLRYF. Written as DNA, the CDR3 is TGTGCCAGCAGCCCCCGGGACTCGCCTTTGCGGTACTTC.

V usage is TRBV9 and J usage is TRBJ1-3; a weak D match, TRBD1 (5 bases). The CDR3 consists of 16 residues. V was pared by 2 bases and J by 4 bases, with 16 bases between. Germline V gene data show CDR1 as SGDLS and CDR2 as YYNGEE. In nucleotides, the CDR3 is TGTGCCAGCAGCGTCGGACAATCCGCGGGGGGAAACACCATATATTTT. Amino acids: CASSVGQSAGGNTIYF.

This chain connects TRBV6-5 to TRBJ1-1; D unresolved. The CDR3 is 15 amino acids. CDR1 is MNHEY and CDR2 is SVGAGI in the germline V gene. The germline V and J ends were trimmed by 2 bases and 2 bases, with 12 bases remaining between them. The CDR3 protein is CASSYKGMSNTEAFF. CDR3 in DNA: TGTGCCAGCAGTTACAAAGGGATGTCAAACACTGAAGCTTTCTTT.

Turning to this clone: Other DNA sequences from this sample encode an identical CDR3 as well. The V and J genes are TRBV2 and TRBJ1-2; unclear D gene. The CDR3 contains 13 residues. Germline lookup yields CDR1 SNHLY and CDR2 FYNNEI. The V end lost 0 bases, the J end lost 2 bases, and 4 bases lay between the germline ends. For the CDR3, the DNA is TGTGCCAGCAGTGAAGCCCGAAACTATGGCTACACCTTC. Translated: CASSEARNYGYTF.